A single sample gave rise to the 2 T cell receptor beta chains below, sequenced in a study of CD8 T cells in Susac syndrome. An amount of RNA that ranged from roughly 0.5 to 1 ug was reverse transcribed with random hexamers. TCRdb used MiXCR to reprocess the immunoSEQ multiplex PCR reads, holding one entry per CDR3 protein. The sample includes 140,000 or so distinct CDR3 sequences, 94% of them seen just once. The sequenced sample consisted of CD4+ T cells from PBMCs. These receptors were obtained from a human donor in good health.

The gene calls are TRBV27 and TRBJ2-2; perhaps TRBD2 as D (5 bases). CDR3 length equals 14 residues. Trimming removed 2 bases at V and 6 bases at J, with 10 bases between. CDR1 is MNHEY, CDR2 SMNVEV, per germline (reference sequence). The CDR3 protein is CASSLQRWAGELFF. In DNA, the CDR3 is TGTGCCAGCAGTTTACAGCGGTGGGCCGGGGAGCTGTTTTTT.

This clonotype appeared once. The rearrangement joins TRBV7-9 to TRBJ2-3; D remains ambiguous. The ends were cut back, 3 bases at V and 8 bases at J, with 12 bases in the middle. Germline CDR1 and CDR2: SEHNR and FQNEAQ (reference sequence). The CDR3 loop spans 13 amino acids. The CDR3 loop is CASSLEQLATQYF. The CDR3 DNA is TGTGCCAGCAGCTTGGAACAGTTGGCTACGCAGTATTTT.